This TCR beta chain was retrieved from a study of cytomegalovirus exposure and HLA in healthy donors. PCR involved 60 Vbeta and 13 Jbeta primers. Here immunoSEQ multiplex PCR was the method, and the copy in TCRdb shows in-frame clones only, minus some. The table has under 200,000 clones, over 65% seen once. Germline V gene lookup returns CDR1 SGHAT and CDR2 FQNNGV. CDR3 length: 17 residues. Losses at the gene ends were 2 bases for V and 4 bases for J; bases not matched to a gene: 9. The origin of this receptor is a woman aged 45 to 65 in good health and CMV-seropositive. Sequenced input: PBMCs. The rearrangement joins TRBV11-2 to TRBJ2-5; 11 nucleotides line up with TRBD2. The CDR3: CASSLLTSGAPPETQYF. DNA for the CDR3: TGTGCCAGCAGCTTATTGACTAGCGGGGCCCCCCCAGAGACCCAGTACTTC.